This entry lists 11 T cell receptor beta chains sequenced from one sample in a study of T cell repertoires in cytomegalovirus infection. From the reads, TCRdb called clonotypes with MiXCR, one entry per CDR3 protein. The sample comprises 250,000 to 400,000 distinct CDR3 sequences, roughly 25% of which are singletons, and about an eighth rests with the top ten. No cognate antigen is known for these TCRs. Sequencing was performed on cultured PBMCs, taken from culture after CMV antigen stimulation. The receptors derive from a human donor in good health (CMV status not recorded). Some clones in this sample may be carry-over from other donors' samples.

J is TRBJ1-1 and V is TRBV7-9; 8 positions match TRBD1. V lost 5 bases to trimming and J lost 2 bases; unmatched junction nucleotides: 10. This CDR3 spans 16 amino acids. CDR1 SEHNR and CDR2 FQNEAQ come from the germline V gene (reference sequence). CDR3 amino acids: CASSEFKGQGNTEAFF. Written as DNA, the CDR3 is TGTGCCAGCAGCGAGTTCAAAGGACAGGGCAACACTGAAGCTTTCTTT.

V is TRBV27 and J is TRBJ2-7; 8 positions match TRBD2. The CDR3 consists of 15 residues. Germline V gene lookup returns CDR1 MNHEY and CDR2 SMNVEV (reference sequence). Trimming cost V 4 bases and J 6 bases; bases outside gene matches: 11. CDR3 loop: CASSSVAGMDLEQYF. CDR3 nucleotides: TGTGCCAGCAGTTCCGTAGCGGGAATGGACCTCGAGCAGTACTTC.

The chain has TRBV7-9 and TRBJ2-3, with 9 bases identical to TRBD2. The V gene's germline CDR1 is SEHNR and CDR2 FQNEAQ (reference sequence). V dropped 1 base and J dropped 10; count of bases not matched to a gene: 9. CDR3 length: 15 residues. The CDR3 is CASSLGSGRRPSQYF. Here the CDR3 DNA reads TGTGCCAGCAGCTTAGGTAGCGGGAGACGCCCATCGCAGTATTTT.

The rearrangement uses TRBV12-5 and TRBJ2-3, with 7 positions matching TRBD1. Germline V lookup: CDR1 LGHNT, CDR2 FRNRAP. CDR3 size: 15 residues. J was trimmed by 0 bases and V by 2 bases; bases with no gene match: 2. The CDR3 sequence is CASGLNRGSTDTQYF. DNA for the CDR3: TGTGCTAGTGGTTTGAACAGGGGCAGCACAGATACGCAGTATTTT.

This clonotype came up a few times. CDR3 sequence: CASSERTGTSGRSTGANVLTF. In DNA, the CDR3 is TGTGCCAGCAGTGAAAGGACTGGAACTAGCGGGAGAAGTACCGGGGCCAACGTCCTGACTTTC. The chain couples TRBV2 to TRBJ2-6, with TRBD2 identical over 11 bases. In germline, CDR1 is SNHLY, CDR2 FYNNEI. The CDR3 extends over 21 amino acids. V lost 2 bases and J lost 4; bases outside the gene matches: 16.

J is TRBJ2-1 and V is TRBV3-1; maybe TRBD2 (6 bases). V lost 1 base and J 4 bases, leaving 17 bases between the germline ends. Germline CDR1 is LGHDT and CDR2 is YNNKEL (reference sequence). This CDR3 region has 17 residues. CDR3 sequence: CASSQGLGGLNYNEQFF. As DNA, the CDR3 is TGTGCCAGCAGCCAAGGGCTGGGAGGACTAAATTACAATGAGCAGTTCTTC.

This clonotype occurred a few times. V is TRBV11-2 and J is TRBJ2-1; no reliable D call. V shed 0 bases and J shed 6 bases, with 9 bases lying between them. Germline CDR1 reads SGHAT; CDR2 reads FQNNGV. The CDR3 sequence is 14 residues long. In nucleotides, the CDR3 is TGTGCCAGCAGCTTAGAGTTCGTGCCCAATGAGCAGTTCTTC. Amino acid sequence: CASSLEFVPNEQFF.

V usage is TRBV20-1 and J usage is TRBJ1-5; possibly TRBD1 for D (5 bases). Germline-derived CDR1 and CDR2 are DFQATT and SNEGSKA (reference sequence). The CDR3 sequence is 13 residues long. Trimming cost V 4 bases and J 6 bases, with 13 bases left between them. The CDR3 DNA follows: TGCAGTGCTATAGATAAGAGGGGTCAGCCCCAGCATTTT. It encodes CSAIDKRGQPQHF.

V gene TRBV9 combines with J gene TRBJ2-1; D gene unclear. This CDR3 comprises 20 residues. In germline, CDR1 is SGDLS, CDR2 YYNGEE. The V gene lost 1 base and the J gene lost 0 bases, with 23 bases spanning the gap. The DNA of the CDR3 is TGTGCCAGCAGCGTATCCCCATTTATGGCGGTTCCAAGCTCCTACAATGAGCAGTTCTTC. Its protein is CASSVSPFMAVPSSYNEQFF.

V gene TRBV6-1 combines with J gene TRBJ2-3; 10 bases are a match to TRBD2. This CDR3 contains 15 residues. After removal of 4 bases from V and 5 bases from J, the junction contained 6 bases not matched to a gene. Per germline, CDR1 MNHNS and CDR2 SASEGT. The CDR3 reads CASSGMSGRGDTQYF. In DNA, the CDR3 is TGTGCCAGCAGTGGGATGAGCGGGAGGGGAGATACGCAGTATTTT.

This clonotype was detected only a few times. The chain recombines TRBV19 with TRBJ2-3; possibly TRBD2 for D (6 bases). Trimming removed 6 bases at V and 1 base at J, with 11 bases between. Germline V gives CDR1 LNHDA, CDR2 SQIVND (reference sequence). CDR3 length: 14 residues. The CDR3 nucleotides read TGTGCCAGTAGGACGGGAGTAGGCACAGATACGCAGTATTTT. Protein product: CASRTGVGTDTQYF.